Listed below are T cell receptor beta chains from one sample, sequenced in a study of Ad26.COV2.S vaccination and SARS-CoV-2 variants. Produced via immunoSEQ multiplex PCR; TCRdb's table is partial and in-frame only. In the table there are about 460,000 clones, roughly 87% of which are singletons. The material was peripheral blood, obtained in a trial of Ad26.COV2.S vaccine versus placebo. These receptors all stem from a person between 18 and 65 years old who received the Ad26.COV2.S COVID-19 vaccine or a placebo. Both conserved end residues are part of each CDR3. Fields, in order: D gene, J gene, V gene, clone size, CDR3 protein. A D gene is named only where the DNA matches it firmly. Part of the rows lack a size; the others show once, few, many or a class for expanded clones.

>TRBD2|TRBJ2-5|TRBV20-1|NA
CSASSVGGYQETQYF
>TRBD1|TRBJ1-3|TRBV3-1/TRBV3-2|NA
CASSLGTDSGNTIYF
>TRBD1|TRBJ1-2|TRBV11-2|NA
CASSSPGGRGYTF
>TRBD1|TRBJ2-7|TRBV7-2|NA
CASSLGTGVREQYF
>NA|TRBJ2-7|TRBV28|NA
CAVQGLDEQYF
>NA|TRBJ2-1|TRBV19|NA
CASSIYGNIGNEQFF
>NA|TRBJ1-2|TRBV4-3|NA
CASSHGGAAGFGYTF
>TRBD2|TRBJ2-7|TRBV4-2|NA
CASSQDGAGRAEQYF
>TRBD1|TRBJ1-4|TRBV5-1|once
CASSFRDRGEKLFF
>NA|TRBJ1-5|TRBV23-1|NA
CASSQSPREGSNQPQHF
>NA|TRBJ1-4|TRBV10-3|NA
CAISDGGKLFF
>NA|TRBJ1-3|TRBV11-2|NA
CASSSDYSGNTIYF
>TRBD2|TRBJ2-2|TRBV19|once
CASRSGTSGYLGELFF
>NA|TRBJ1-5|TRBV15|NA
CATSLKTVNQPQHF
>NA|TRBJ2-7|TRBV21-1|NA
CASRGASGRSYEQYF
>NA|TRBJ1-2|TRBV7-9|NA
CASSLAPATNYGYTF
>NA|TRBJ2-5|TRBV6-5|NA
CASSYQETQYF
>NA|TRBJ2-2|TRBV5-1|NA
CASSTYTGELFF
>TRBD1|TRBJ2-2|TRBV24-1|NA
CATSDTQGAPGELFF
>TRBD1|TRBJ1-2|TRBV10-1|NA
CASSESRDRGQDYGYTF
>NA|TRBJ2-7|TRBV4-3|NA
CASSQDHSQGIYEQYF
>NA|TRBJ1-3|TRBV6-5|NA
CASSYSLQSSGNTIYF
>NA|TRBJ2-7|TRBV28|NA
CASTPHRDSPYEQYF
>NA|TRBJ1-2|TRBV6-5|NA
CASSYPEGTYLF
>NA|TRBJ2-3|TRBV2|NA
CASKRTLGADTQYF
>TRBD2|TRBJ2-3|TRBV7-8|NA
CASSLASTSGGGRDTQYF
>TRBD2|TRBJ2-5|TRBV19|NA
CASSGLAGVETQYF
>NA|TRBJ1-2|TRBV6-1|NA
CASSDSGALYGYTF
>NA|TRBJ1-3|TRBV5-1|NA
CASTDSSGNTIYF
>TRBD2|TRBJ2-7|TRBV7-2|NA
CASSYRLAGVYEQYF
>NA|TRBJ2-7|TRBV10-3|NA
CAIRGQSYEQYF